The 32 T cell receptor beta chains given below trace back to one sample, sequenced in a study of OX40 agonist ivuxolimab in advanced cancers. Produced via immunoSEQ multiplex PCR; TCRdb's table is partial and in-frame only. The table includes fewer than 40,000 clones, around four fifths detected once. Sequencing was performed on CD4+ or CD8+ T cells sorted from blood, taken in a trial of the OX40 agonist ivuxolimab. These receptor sequences come from an adult with an advanced solid tumor such as melanoma, head and neck, liver or kidney cancer.

The chain links TRBV7-2 to TRBJ2-5; D is perhaps TRBD2 (7 bases). Trimming took 0 bases from V and 6 from J, leaving 11 bases between them. Germline values: CDR1 SGHTA, CDR2 FQGNSA. The CDR3 length is 14 residues. The CDR3 here is CASSLAGGPQTQYF. In DNA, the CDR3 is TGTGCCAGCAGCTTAGCGGGGGGGCCGCAGACCCAGTACTTC. Variable domain in full (rest from reference TRBV7-2 and TRBJ2-5): GAGVSQSPSNKVTEKGKDVELRCDPISGHTALYWYRQSLGQGLEFLIYFQGNSAPDKSGLPSDRFSAERTGGSVSTLTIQRTQQEDSAVYLCASSLAGGPQTQYFGPGTRLLVL.

The chain carries TRBV5-4 and TRBJ2-7, with D uncertain. This CDR3 region has 12 residues. Trimming took 4 bases from V and 3 from J, leaving 8 bases between them. CDR1 and CDR2 from the germline V gene are SGHNT and YYREEE (reference sequence). CDR3 bases: TGTGCCAGCAGCCTGTCGAACTACGAGCAGTACTTC. Protein: CASSLSNYEQYF.

V usage is TRBV4-1 and J usage is TRBJ2-5, with 8 bases matching TRBD1. With 2 bases clipped from V and 4 bases from J, the junction kept 15 bases outside the gene matches. The CDR3 is made up of 18 amino acids. Germline V gene data show CDR1 as MGHRA and CDR2 as YSYEKL. The CDR3 is CASSQPRGDRWIRETQYF. CDR3 coding DNA: TGCGCCAGCAGCCAACCGCGAGGGGACAGGTGGATCCGAGAGACCCAGTACTTC.

The table lists this clone with a few counts. The chain carries TRBV6-6 and TRBJ1-2; tentative D call: TRBD1 (5 bases). Between the trimmed V and J ends, which lost 5 bases and 6 bases, there was a span of 13 bases. This CDR3 is built from 13 residues. CDR1 MNHNY and CDR2 SVGAGI come from the germline V gene (reference sequence). The CDR3 coding sequence is TGTGCCAGCAGTCTCGACTTGGGGGATGGCTACACCTTC. It specifies CASSLDLGDGYTF.

The rearrangement uses TRBV6-4 and TRBJ2-3; tentative D call: TRBD2 (6 bases). The CDR3 sequence is 14 residues long. The germline CDR1 and CDR2 sequences are MRHNA and SNTAGT. With 6 bases removed from V and 0 bases from J, the gap between germline ends came to 10 bases. As DNA, the CDR3 is TGTGCCAGCAGCATGGAGGGGAGCACAGATACGCAGTATTTT. The encoded protein is CASSMEGSTDTQYF.

The J gene is TRBJ2-6, the V gene TRBV6-7; no clear D gene. TRBV6-7 is annotated as an ORF whose role is uncertain. With 7 bases removed from V and 0 bases from J, the gap between germline ends came to 16 bases. This CDR3 is 17 amino acids long. Here the CDR3 DNA reads TGTGCCAGCACTCCTACCTGGGAAGGCTCTGGGGCCAACGTCCTGACTTTC. Protein sequence: CASTPTWEGSGANVLTF.

This clone is medium-sized within its sample. The DNA for the CDR3 is TGTGCCTGGAGTGTTGGACATTCCTACGAGCAGTACTTC. This encodes CAWSVGHSYEQYF. The genes are TRBV30 and TRBJ2-7, with a tentative D call TRBD1 (5 bases). The CDR3 totals 13 residues. CDR1 and CDR2 (germline): GTSNPN, SVGIG (reference sequence). V dropped 0 bases and J dropped 1 base, with 7 bases sitting between them.

The chain uses TRBV2 and TRBJ1-1, with no clear D. The CDR3 has 13 amino acids. Germline-derived CDR1 and CDR2 are SNHLY and FYNNEI. V was clipped by 4 bases and J by 6 bases, with 12 bases between them. The CDR3 region is CASSVTTISEAFF. CDR3 bases: TGTGCCAGCAGTGTAACCACAATATCTGAAGCTTTCTTT.

The chain recombines TRBV7-9 with TRBJ2-1; D is undetermined. Trimming pared 2 bases from V and 10 bases from J, leaving 6 bases between. From germline, CDR1 is SEHNR and CDR2 FQNEAQ (reference sequence). The CDR3 is 11 amino acids. The CDR3 nucleotides read TGTGCCAGCAGCTTAAGTTGGGAGCAGTTCTTC. Translation gives CASSLSWEQFF. The complete variable domain, with remaining parts taken from reference TRBV7-9 and TRBJ2-1, reads DTGVSQNPRHKITKRGQNVTFRCDPISEHNRLYWYRQTLGQGPEFLTYFQNEAQLEKSRLLSDRFSAERPKGSFSTLEIQRTEQGDSAMYLCASSLSWEQFFGPGTRLTVL.

V gene TRBV28 combines with J gene TRBJ1-4; tentatively, D is TRBD1 (5 bases). V was shortened by 8 bases and J by 0 bases, with 16 bases between the two germline ends. This CDR3 is built from 16 residues. Germline loops: CDR1 MDHEN, CDR2 SYDVKM. The CDR3 region is CASSRTGAATNEKLFF. CDR3 DNA: TGTGCCAGCTCTAGAACCGGGGCTGCAACTAATGAAAAACTGTTTTTT.

There are a few counts of this clone. This sequence joins TRBV18 and TRBJ1-6; TRBD1 matches 9 bases. With 6 bases clipped from V and 9 bases from J, the junction kept 6 bases outside the gene matches. The CDR3 totals 14 residues. Germline CDR1 reads KGHSH; CDR2 reads LQKENI. The CDR3 sequence: CASSPGTGFSPLHF. The CDR3 DNA reads TGTGCCAGCTCCCCAGGGACAGGGTTTTCACCCCTCCACTTT.

This clone has a handful of counts. This chain uses TRBV4-2 with TRBJ2-7; 8 bases agree with TRBD1. J lost 1 base, V lost 5 bases, and 13 bases had no gene match. The CDR3 spans 17 residues. In germline, CDR1 is LGHNA, CDR2 YNFKEQ. The CDR3 reads CASSLYQGAEGSYEQYF. The CDR3 nucleotides are TGTGCCAGCAGCTTATACCAGGGGGCGGAGGGATCCTACGAGCAGTACTTC.

This clone ranks as medium-sized (0.01 to 0.1%). V and J are TRBV7-9 and TRBJ2-2; TRBD2 matches 8 bases. Losses at the gene ends were 2 bases for V and 1 base for J; bases not matched to a gene: 6. This CDR3 contains 17 residues. Per germline, CDR1 SEHNR and CDR2 FQNEAQ (reference sequence). CDR3 in DNA: TGTGCCAGCAGCTTAAAAGCGGGGGCCTTGAACACCGGGGAGCTGTTTTTT. Translation gives CASSLKAGALNTGELFF. The full variable domain, with the rest looked up from reference TRBV7-9 and TRBJ2-2, is DTGVSQNPRHKITKRGQNVTFRCDPISEHNRLYWYRQTLGQGPEFLTYFQNEAQLEKSRLLSDRFSAERPKGSFSTLEIQRTEQGDSAMYLCASSLKAGALNTGELFFGEGSRLTVL.

The gene calls are TRBV5-1 and TRBJ1-4, with D possibly being TRBD1 (6 bases). V was shortened by 0 bases and J by 0 bases, with 12 bases between the two germline ends. The CDR3 extends over 17 amino acids. The germline V gene encodes CDR1 SGHRS and CDR2 YFSETQ. Here the CDR3 reads CASSLDGGPTTNEKLFF. CDR3 sequence (DNA): TGCGCCAGCAGCTTGGATGGGGGGCCGACAACTAATGAAAAACTGTTTTTT.

This clone was seen a handful of times. This rearrangement joins TRBV28 to TRBJ1-5; 7 nucleotides agree with TRBD1. This CDR3 region has 15 residues. Germline V CDR1 and CDR2: MDHEN, SYDVKM. V dropped 10 bases and J dropped 6; count of bases not matched to a gene: 15. The CDR3 region is CATSEEGAQSQPQHF. The CDR3 coding sequence is TGTGCCACCTCCGAAGAGGGGGCGCAGAGTCAGCCCCAGCATTTT. The whole variable domain, filled in from reference TRBV28 and TRBJ1-5, reads DVKVTQSSRYLVKRTGEKVFLECVQDMDHENMFWYRQDPGLGLRLIYFSYDVKMKEKGDIPEGYSVSREKKERFSLILESASTNQTSMYLCATSEEGAQSQPQHFGDGTRLSIL.

V gene TRBV11-1 combines with J gene TRBJ2-5; D call uncertain. Trimming removed 4 bases at V and 5 bases at J, with 17 bases between. Germline loops: CDR1 SGHAT, CDR2 FQDESV (reference sequence). This CDR3 has 15 amino acids. The CDR3 here is CASSSGSVGWETQYF. CDR3 bases: TGTGCCAGCAGCTCCGGCAGCGTTGGGTGGGAGACCCAGTACTTC.

This clone showed up just a few times. The V call is TRBV29-1, the J call TRBJ2-3; no firm D call. This CDR3 comprises 13 residues. The V gene's germline CDR1 is SQVTM and CDR2 ANQGSEA. Deletions cut 7 bases from V and 2 bases from J, with 13 bases between. This CDR3 is CSADPADTDTQYF. CDR3 DNA sequence: TGCAGCGCTGACCCCGCCGACACAGATACGCAGTATTTT.

V usage is TRBV7-3 and J usage is TRBJ2-7; maybe TRBD2 (5 bases). V shed 2 bases and J shed 3 bases, with 11 bases lying between them. In germline, CDR1 is SGHTA, CDR2 FQGTGA. CDR3 length equals 14 residues. CDR3 DNA sequence: TGTGCCAGCAGCTTAGAGGGCAACAGCTACGAGCAGTACTTC. Its translation: CASSLEGNSYEQYF.

The chain recombines TRBV28 with TRBJ1-6, with a possible D match to TRBD1 (6 bases). Trimming shortened V by 7 bases and J by 7 bases, and 17 bases separated the two germline ends. CDR1 MDHEN and CDR2 SYDVKM come from the germline V gene. The CDR3 has 15 amino acids. The CDR3 is CASISGELENSPLHF. As DNA, the CDR3 is TGTGCCAGCATCTCAGGGGAGTTAGAGAATTCACCCCTCCACTTT.

This chain uses TRBV6-6 with TRBJ2-5; a possible D gene is TRBD1 (6 bases). TRBJ2-7 matches the DNA end more closely, so the J call is doubtful. Germline V gives CDR1 MNHNY, CDR2 SVGAGI (reference sequence). This CDR3 comprises 15 residues. This CDR3 reads CASTKEGTPAYEQYF. The CDR3, as DNA: TGTGCCAGCACTAAAGAGGGGACACCCGCCTACGAGCAGTACTTC.

DNA for the CDR3: TGTGCCAGCAGCCCAGGTGAGGGGATCTCCTACGAGCAGTACTTC. Amino acids: CASSPGEGISYEQYF. The V and J genes are TRBV9 and TRBJ2-7; the D gene could be TRBD1 or TRBD2 (5 bases each). The CDR3 runs to 15 residues. V was shortened by 4 bases and J by 0 bases, with 14 bases between the two germline ends. CDR1 SGDLS and CDR2 YYNGEE come from the germline V gene.

The V call is TRBV11-2, the J call TRBJ2-7; maybe TRBD2 (6 bases). V was cut by 4 bases and J by 0 bases, with 16 bases left in between. CDR1 and CDR2 from the germline V gene are SGHAT and FQNNGV. CDR3 length: 16 amino acids. In DNA form, the CDR3 reads TGTGCCAGCAGCTACTCTAGCGATACTAGCTCCTACGAGCAGTACTTC. It is translated as CASSYSSDTSSYEQYF.

The chain combines TRBV2 with TRBJ2-3, with D unresolved. The CDR3 contains 11 residues. V was trimmed by 6 bases and J by 4 bases, leaving 5 bases between them. CDR1 SNHLY and CDR2 FYNNEI come from the germline V gene. The CDR3 nucleotides are TGTGCCAGCAGCTTAGCAGATACGCAGTATTTT. Encoded protein: CASSLADTQYF.

This chain uses TRBV11-2 with TRBJ1-1, with TRBD1 matching 7 bases. Germline CDR1 is SGHAT and CDR2 is FQNNGV. The CDR3 loop spans 14 amino acids. J was trimmed by 7 bases and V by 4 bases; bases with no gene match: 9. The CDR3 here is CASSSIRGQNEAFF. CDR3 in DNA: TGTGCCAGCAGCTCGATAAGGGGGCAAAATGAAGCTTTCTTT. The full variable domain, its missing parts supplied by reference TRBV11-2 and TRBJ1-1, is EAGVAQSPRYKIIEKRQSVAFWCNPISGHATLYWYQQILGQGPKLLIQFQNNGVVDDSQLPKDRFSAERLKGVDSTLKIQPAKLEDSAVYLCASSSIRGQNEAFFGQGTRLTVV.

The chain has TRBV27 and TRBJ2-6; D may be TRBD2 (7 bases). This CDR3 has 19 residues. V lost 6 bases, J lost 0 bases, and 21 bases lay in between. Per the germline V gene, CDR1 is MNHEY and CDR2 is SMNVEV (reference sequence). The CDR3 sequence is CASSHGGGLRYSGANVLTF. The CDR3 region has the DNA TGTGCCAGCAGCCATGGCGGGGGCCTCCGTTACTCTGGGGCCAACGTCCTGACTTTC. The variable domain in full, completed from reference TRBV27 and TRBJ2-6, reads EAQVTQNPRYLITVTGKKLTVTCSQNMNHEYMSWYRQDPGLGLRQIYYSMNVEVTDKGDVPEGYKVSRKEKRNFPLILESPSPNQTSLYFCASSHGGGLRYSGANVLTFGAGSRLTVL.

V and J are TRBV2 and TRBJ2-3; D perhaps matches TRBD1 (5 bases). The ends were cut back, 8 bases at V and 4 bases at J, with 10 bases in the middle. This CDR3 contains 12 residues. Germline loops: CDR1 SNHLY, CDR2 FYNNEI. CDR3 residues: CASPSRADTQYF. CDR3 DNA: TGTGCCAGCCCGAGCAGGGCAGATACGCAGTATTTT.

This chain uses TRBV30 with TRBJ1-4; D might be TRBD1 (6 bases). The V gene's germline CDR1 is GTSNPN and CDR2 SVGIG (reference sequence). Trimming pared 0 bases from V and 7 bases from J, leaving 18 bases between. The CDR3 totals 16 residues. CDR3 protein: CAWSVQGGHGGEKLFF. The CDR3 nucleotides are TGTGCCTGGAGTGTACAGGGCGGACATGGGGGTGAAAAACTGTTTTTT.

The rearrangement links TRBV19 to TRBJ2-7, with no clear D. V shed 5 bases and J shed 5 bases, with 7 bases lying between them. This CDR3 contains 11 residues. Germline CDR1 reads LNHDA; CDR2 reads SQIVND (reference sequence). CDR3 loop: CASSAHDEQYF. The CDR3 DNA sequence: TGTGCCAGTAGTGCGCACGACGAGCAGTACTTC.

The rearrangement joins TRBV6-5 to TRBJ2-7; D possibly matches TRBD1 or TRBD2 (5 bases each). The germline V gene encodes CDR1 MNHEY and CDR2 SVGAGI. V gave up 11 bases and J gave up 4 bases, with 21 bases separating them. The length of the CDR3 is 14 residues. The CDR3 loop is CACADRRLRYEQYF. For the CDR3, the DNA is TGTGCCTGTGCCGACAGACGACTACGGTACGAGCAGTACTTC.

This clone has a handful of counts. The rearrangement links TRBV6-1 to TRBJ1-1; D not resolved. This CDR3 comprises 12 residues. CDR1 and CDR2 from the germline V gene are MNHNS and SASEGT. V was clipped by 6 bases and J by 1 base, with 6 bases between them. CDR3 bases: TGTGCCAGCAGGGAGGGGAACACTGAAGCTTTCTTT. It codes for CASREGNTEAFF.

This clone has only a few counts. The CDR3 reads CAWSVLADPPHEQFF. The CDR3 nucleotides read TGTGCCTGGAGTGTACTGGCGGATCCCCCCCATGAGCAGTTCTTC. The rearrangement uses TRBV30 and TRBJ2-1; D unclear. Between the trimmed V and J ends, which lost 0 bases and 8 bases, there was a span of 17 bases. The CDR3 sequence is 15 residues long. Germline CDR1 reads GTSNPN; CDR2 reads SVGIG (reference sequence).

This chain connects TRBV7-9 to TRBJ2-6; D is unclear. The CDR3 spans 16 residues. Germline-derived CDR1 and CDR2 are SEHNR and FQNEAQ (reference sequence). Trimming stripped 5 bases from V and 2 bases from J, with 13 bases between. Written as DNA, the CDR3 is TGTGCCAGCAGCCTCTCCTCCGTAGCTGGGGCCAACGTCCTGACTTTC. As protein: CASSLSSVAGANVLTF.